These 10 T cell receptor beta chains originate from one sample sequenced in a study of monozygotic twins with inflammatory bowel disease. TCRdb reprocessed the 5' RACE reads and reports one entry per CDR3 protein, with no DNA. The table for this sample gives 140,000 to 150,000 distinct CDR3 sequences. Sequenced sample: blood. These receptors all come from a human donor with ulcerative colitis or Crohn's disease, or a healthy co-twin of an affected twin (not recorded which).

This chain links TRBV10-3 with TRBJ2-7; the D call of TRBD2 rests on TCRdb alone, since no DNA is present to check it. The CDR3 spans 14 residues. Germline values: CDR1 ENHRY, CDR2 SYGVKD. The CDR3 is CAISQVAESYEQYF.

The rearrangement uses TRBV6-1 and TRBJ1-1. The CDR3 runs to 14 residues. Germline CDR1 is MNHNS and CDR2 is SASEGT. This CDR3 reads CASSADVFMSEAFF.

J is TRBJ2-5 and V is TRBV4-1; TCRdb names TRBD1, which stays unverified in the absence of DNA. This CDR3 is built from 16 residues. CDR1 and CDR2 from the germline V gene are MGHRA and YSYEKL. The CDR3 region is CASSRGPGQGEETQYF.

The J gene is TRBJ2-1, the V gene TRBV12-3 or TRBV12-4; without DNA, the TCRdb call of TRBD2 cannot be checked. The CDR3 is 15 amino acids. CDR3 sequence: CASREAGAIYNEQFF.

CDR3 residues: CASSPSGGQGRDGYTF. This chain links TRBV5-1 with TRBJ1-2; TCRdb's D call of TRBD1 is untestable without DNA. The CDR3 is 16 amino acids. Germline V gives CDR1 SGHRS, CDR2 YFSETQ.

J is TRBJ2-7 and V is TRBV30; TCRdb returns TRBD2, unconfirmable since there is no DNA. CDR3 length: 14 residues. Germline values: CDR1 GTSNPN, CDR2 SVGIG (reference sequence). This CDR3 reads CAWSASGASYEQYF.

The V and J genes are TRBV28 and TRBJ2-1; the D call from TCRdb, TRBD1, cannot be confirmed without DNA. Germline CDR1 is MDHEN and CDR2 is SYDVKM. CDR3 length: 15 amino acids. The CDR3 protein is CASSLPQGAQNEQFF.

J is TRBJ2-2 and V is TRBV3-1. CDR1 and CDR2 from the germline V gene are LGHDT and YNNKEL (reference sequence). This CDR3 has 14 residues. The CDR3 loop is CASSKGPNTGELFF.

CDR3 sequence reads: CASGTGTGVGGELFF. V gene TRBV19 combines with J gene TRBJ2-2; TCRdb returns TRBD1, unconfirmable since there is no DNA. The CDR3 has 15 amino acids. Germline V lookup: CDR1 LNHDA, CDR2 SQIVND (reference sequence).

The chain uses TRBV3-1 and TRBJ2-7; TCRdb designates TRBD1, a call that cannot be tested without DNA. The CDR3 is made up of 15 amino acids. In germline, CDR1 is LGHDT, CDR2 YNNKEL (reference sequence). The CDR3 protein is CASSQDKGQFYEQNF.